This TCR beta chain was identified in a study of OX40 agonist ivuxolimab in advanced cancers. General study results and limits: A proportion of nonresponders additionally exhibited low normalized T-cell clonal expansion. More expanded clones were found, on average, in CD8+ than in CD4+ T cells.

Germline trimming cut 4 bases from V and 3 bases from J; bases unmatched to any gene: 4. The length of the CDR3 is 16 residues. The germline V gene encodes CDR1 LGHNA and CDR2 YNFKEQ. As concerns this clone: Antigen unknown.

Clones were sequenced by immunoSEQ multiplex PCR, and TCRdb holds only the in-frame ones, with some missing. The repertoire consists of approximately 90,000 clones, with roughly 85% occurring once and the leading ten covering 1.1% to 1.5%. Individuals having autoimmune disease history or systemic immunosuppression were not enrolled. V and J are TRBV4-2 and TRBJ2-2; 11 nucleotides agree with TRBD2. This TCR derives from an adult with an advanced solid tumor such as melanoma, head and neck, liver or kidney cancer. Sequenced material: CD4+ or CD8+ T cells sorted from blood, taken in a trial of the OX40 agonist ivuxolimab. CDR3 DNA: TGTGCCAGCAGCCCGCTAGCGGGGGGATACACCGGGGAGCTGTTTTTT. It translates to CASSPLAGGYTGELFF.